This entry is about one TCR beta chain. Profiling relied on immunoSEQ multiplex PCR, and the TCRdb table lists in-frame clones only, not all of them. The table shows around 140,000 clones, with over 90% occurring only once. Germline V gene sequence: CDR1 SGHRS, CDR2 YFSETQ. The CDR3 is 15 residues long. Trimming took 4 bases from V and 2 from J, leaving 16 bases between them. The data belong to a study of T cell responses to AZD1222 COVID-19 vaccine. The TCR comes from an adult in good health. The sample here was peripheral blood, taken on day 0 of AZD1222 vaccination. The chain has TRBV5-1 and TRBJ2-7, with D tentatively TRBD1 or TRBD2 (6 bases each). The chain's CDR3 is CASSPPRGQTYEQYF. In DNA form, the CDR3 reads TGCGCCAGCAGCCCTCCGCGGGGACAAACCTACGAGCAGTACTTC. Using reference TRBV5-1 and TRBJ2-7 for the parts outside the CDR3, the full variable domain is KAGVTQTPRYLIKTRGQQVTLSCSPISGHRSVSWYQQTPGQGLQFLFEYFSETQRNKGNFPGRFSGRQFSNSRSEMNVSTLELGDSALYLCASSPPRGQTYEQYFGPGTRLTVT.